This TCR beta chain comes out of a study of T cells after yellow fever vaccination. General study findings and limits: Contaminants from the bulk population, in the form of abundant clonotypes, could be found in FACS-sorted repertoires. Overlap between CD4 and CD8 compartments was detected for a small share of clonotypes. The secondary response peaked faster, at day 5 versus 15, but was weaker.

Per the germline V gene, CDR1 is KGHSH and CDR2 is LQKENI. The CDR3 consists of 13 residues. V was pared by 6 bases and J by 3 bases, with 11 bases between. This clonotype was recorded many times. Its cognate antigen is unknown. 5'RACE template switching added a universal primer site and UMIs to TCR cDNA. TCRdb re-called the 5' RACE reads with MiXCR, one entry per CDR3 protein. The sample consists of 300,000 to 400,000 distinct CDR3 sequences, roughly 8.4% of them appearing once. Sequencing was performed on PBMCs, taken more than 40 days after the first yellow fever vaccination. The chain uses TRBV18 and TRBJ2-5, with D perhaps TRBD2 (5 bases). The receptor comes from a man younger than 30 who received the YFV17D yellow fever vaccine. CDR3 DNA sequence: TGTGCCAGCTCCCGGGGAGTTGAAGAGACCCAGTACTTC. Its translation: CASSRGVEETQYF.